This T cell receptor beta chain stems from a study of cytomegalovirus exposure and HLA in healthy donors. Background on the study: A prior analysis found about 110 million unique TCR beta sequences from around 180 million T cells.

The primer mix had 60 Vbeta and 13 Jbeta primers. Repertoires were generated with immunoSEQ multiplex PCR, while TCRdb's copy carries only in-frame clones and drops some. The table shows about 200,000 clones, with over 75% occurring only once. From germline, CDR1 is MNHEY and CDR2 SVGAGI. Deletions cut 6 bases from V and 7 bases from J, with 19 bases between. This CDR3 contains 14 residues. V and J are TRBV6-5 and TRBJ2-7, with a weak D call TRBD2 (6 bases). The TCR comes from a man aged 18 to 29 in good health and CMV-seronegative. Sequenced input: PBMCs. The CDR3 region is CASSGDSPSGEQYF. DNA of the CDR3: TGTGCCAGCAGCGGGGACTCTCCCTCTGGGGAGCAGTACTTC.